This T cell receptor (beta chain) was retrieved from a study of blood T cells in healthy people across ages. Overall study results and limits: Roughly linear declines in TCR beta diversity per million T cells occurred with age.

Caucasian, healthy and from Russia, the donors were aged between roughly 6 and 95. Total RNA, at least 5.5 micrograms per sample, came from PBMCs. In germline, CDR1 is SGHTA, CDR2 FQGNSA. This CDR3 region has 16 residues. As regards this clonotype: No antigen is known for it.

Combining a sample-barcoded 5' primer with a J-beta primer mix, a second PCR ran for roughly 7 to 11 cycles. Template switching added a 12-random-nucleotide identifier to every cDNA molecule. From the 5' RACE reads, TCRdb called clonotypes with MiXCR, one entry per CDR3 protein. Of 1.5 million or so distinct CDR3 sequences in the sample, under 55% are singletons; the top ten hold less than 5%. Sample: blood. The TCR originated in a woman between 18 and 29 years old in good health. The chain has TRBV7-2 and TRBJ2-1, with D perhaps TRBD1 (5 bases). The J call may be mistaken, given a closer DNA end match to TRBJ2-7. CDR3: CASSQLQGDSYNEQYF. As DNA, the CDR3 is TGTGCCAGCAGCCAGCTTCAGGGTGACTCCTACAATGAGCAGTACTTC.